The entry below describes one T cell receptor beta chain. This specimen belongs to a study of OX40 agonist ivuxolimab in advanced cancers. Study context: Patients undergoing dose escalation presented with hepatocellular carcinoma, melanoma, renal cell or head and neck cancer.

Clones were read by immunoSEQ multiplex PCR, and TCRdb kept only the in-frame ones, dropping some. The profile shows roughly 71,000 clones, around 85% of them singletons. Patients with autoimmune history or systemic immunosuppression were excluded. This CDR3 comprises 18 residues. Germline lookup yields CDR1 SGHRS and CDR2 YFSETQ. Germline trimming cut 0 bases from V and 0 bases from J; bases unmatched to any gene: 6. The chain couples TRBV5-1 to TRBJ2-6; 7 bases line up with TRBD1. The sequencing used CD4+ or CD8+ T cells sorted from blood, collected in a trial of the OX40 agonist ivuxolimab. This sequence originates from an adult with an advanced solid tumor such as melanoma, head and neck, liver or kidney cancer. Written as DNA, the CDR3 is TGCGCCAGCAGCTTGGGACAGGGCCCTTCCTCTGGGGCCAACGTCCTGACTTTC. This encodes CASSLGQGPSSGANVLTF.